The clone carrying this T cell receptor (beta chain) was recorded many times. Its antigen is as yet unknown. These data are taken from a study of Graves' ophthalmopathy and Graves' hyperthyroidism. Study results and caveats: Between ophthalmopathy and stable hyperthyroidism, a 13-signature model drew a separation with approximately 87% sensitivity and about 80% specificity.

The sequenced template was RNA, covering the TCR beta CDR3 region. In the first round, RT-PCR was carried out with HTBI primers, and a multiplex PCR formed the second round. TCRdb independently ran MiXCR on the multiplex PCR reads; one entry per CDR3 protein. The sample has 1 million to 1.3 million distinct CDR3 sequences; 35% to 40% are singletons. Germline CDR1 reads KGHDR; CDR2 reads SFDVKD. The V and J ends lost 3 bases and 1 base, in that order; junction bases with no gene match: 3. The CDR3 is made up of 15 amino acids. Sample: peripheral blood or thyroid tissue (not recorded which). The chain is built from TRBV24-1 and TRBJ1-1, with 8 bases that match TRBD1. The clonotype originates from an adult man with Graves' hyperthyroidism. Written as DNA, the CDR3 is TGTGCCACCAGTGATGGCGGACAGGGGAACACTGAAGCTTTCTTT. Translating gives CATSDGGQGNTEAFF.